This T cell receptor beta chain stems from a study of CD8 T cells in Susac syndrome. Study findings and constraints: The study conceded that relatively few individuals underwent its TCR sequencing and HLA analysis.

Random-hexamer reverse transcription was applied to roughly 0.5 to 1 ug RNA. TCRdb fed the immunoSEQ multiplex PCR reads into MiXCR, producing one record per CDR3 protein. The sample lists 150,000 to 200,000 distinct CDR3 sequences, approximately 95% occurring once. Remarks on this clonotype: What it binds is unknown.

After removal of 8 bases from V and 6 bases from J, the junction contained 10 bases not matched to a gene. The CDR3 has 14 residues. CDR1 is PRHDT and CDR2 is FYEKMQ in the germline V gene (reference sequence). The clonotype comes from a human donor with multiple sclerosis. Sequencing was carried out using CD4+ T cells from PBMCs. This rearrangement joins TRBV13 to TRBJ2-1; 7 bases match TRBD1. The CDR3 protein is CASRPKGARNEQFF. The CDR3 nucleotides are TGTGCCAGCCGACCAAAGGGGGCCCGCAATGAGCAGTTCTTC.